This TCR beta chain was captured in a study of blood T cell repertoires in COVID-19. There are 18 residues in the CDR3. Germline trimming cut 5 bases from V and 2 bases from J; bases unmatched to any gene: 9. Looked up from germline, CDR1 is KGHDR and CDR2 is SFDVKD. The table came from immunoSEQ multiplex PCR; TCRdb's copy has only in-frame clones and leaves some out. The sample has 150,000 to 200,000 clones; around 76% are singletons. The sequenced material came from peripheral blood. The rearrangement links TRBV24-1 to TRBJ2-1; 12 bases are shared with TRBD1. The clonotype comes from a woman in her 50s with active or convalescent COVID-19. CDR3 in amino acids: CATSAVRDRGQPYNEQFF. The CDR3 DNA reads TGTGCCACCAGTGCCGTCCGGGACAGGGGGCAACCCTACAATGAGCAGTTCTTC.